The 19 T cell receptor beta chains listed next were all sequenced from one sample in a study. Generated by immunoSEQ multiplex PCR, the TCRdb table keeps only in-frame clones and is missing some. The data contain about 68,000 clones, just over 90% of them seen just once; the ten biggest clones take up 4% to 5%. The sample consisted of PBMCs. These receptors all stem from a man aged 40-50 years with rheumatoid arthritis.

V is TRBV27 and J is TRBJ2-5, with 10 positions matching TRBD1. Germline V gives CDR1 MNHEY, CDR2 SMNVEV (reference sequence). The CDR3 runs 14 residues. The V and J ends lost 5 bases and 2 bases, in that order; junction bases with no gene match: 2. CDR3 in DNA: TGTGCCAGCAGTCTGGACAGGGGGCAAGAGACCCAGTACTTC. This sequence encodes CASSLDRGQETQYF.

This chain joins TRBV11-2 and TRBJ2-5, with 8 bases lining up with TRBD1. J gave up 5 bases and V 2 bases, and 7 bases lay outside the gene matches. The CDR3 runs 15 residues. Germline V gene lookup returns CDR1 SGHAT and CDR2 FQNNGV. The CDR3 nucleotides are TGTGCCAGCAGCTTATTGCCGGACAGGGATGAGACCCAGTACTTC. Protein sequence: CASSLLPDRDETQYF. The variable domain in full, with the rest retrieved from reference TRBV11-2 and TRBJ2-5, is EAGVAQSPRYKIIEKRQSVAFWCNPISGHATLYWYQQILGQGPKLLIQFQNNGVVDDSQLPKDRFSAERLKGVDSTLKIQPAKLEDSAVYLCASSLLPDRDETQYFGPGTRLLVL.

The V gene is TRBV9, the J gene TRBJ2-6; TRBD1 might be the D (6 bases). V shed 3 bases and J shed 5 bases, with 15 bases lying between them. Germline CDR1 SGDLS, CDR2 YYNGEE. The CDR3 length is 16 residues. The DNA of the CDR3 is TGTGCCAGCAGCGCCAACAGGGACGTAAGGGCCAACGTCCTGACTTTC. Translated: CASSANRDVRANVLTF.

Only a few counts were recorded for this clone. The CDR3 loop is CASSLRVEEEKLFF. The CDR3 DNA follows: TGTGCCAGCAGCTTACGAGTCGAGGAAGAAAAACTGTTTTTT. The chain has TRBV7-9 and TRBJ1-4; D is undetermined. The CDR3 sequence is 14 residues long. Looked up from germline, CDR1 is SEHNR and CDR2 is FQNEAQ (reference sequence). V lost 2 bases to trimming and J lost 8 bases, with 12 bases between them.

The CDR3 here is CASSESYQDGDTGELFF. Here the CDR3 DNA reads TGTGCCAGCAGTGAGAGCTATCAGGACGGGGACACCGGGGAGCTGTTTTTT. V is TRBV25-1 and J is TRBJ2-2; D is possibly TRBD2 (5 bases). Germline lookup yields CDR1 MGHDK and CDR2 SYGVNS. The CDR3 is 17 amino acids. With 3 bases removed from V and 3 bases from J, the gap between germline ends came to 17 bases. Full variable domain (outside the CDR3, taken from reference TRBV25-1 and TRBJ2-2): EADIYQTPRYLVIGTGKKITLECSQTMGHDKMYWYQQDPGMELHLIHYSYGVNSTEKGDLSSESTVSRIRTEHFPLTLESARPSHTSQYLCASSESYQDGDTGELFFGEGSRLTVL.

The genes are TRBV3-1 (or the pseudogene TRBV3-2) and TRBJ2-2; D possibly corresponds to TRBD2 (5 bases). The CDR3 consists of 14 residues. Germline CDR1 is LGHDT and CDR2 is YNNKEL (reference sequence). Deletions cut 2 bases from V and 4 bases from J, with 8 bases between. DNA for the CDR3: TGTGCCAGCAGCCAATCGGGGTTCACCGGGGAGCTGTTTTTT. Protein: CASSQSGFTGELFF.

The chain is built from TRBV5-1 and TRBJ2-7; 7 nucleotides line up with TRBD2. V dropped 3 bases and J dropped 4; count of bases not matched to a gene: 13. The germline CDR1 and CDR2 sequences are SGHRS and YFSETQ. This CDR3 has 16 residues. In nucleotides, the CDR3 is TGCGCCAGCAGCTCGCCTGCAGCGGGAATGAGGTACGAGCAGTACTTC. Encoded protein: CASSSPAAGMRYEQYF.

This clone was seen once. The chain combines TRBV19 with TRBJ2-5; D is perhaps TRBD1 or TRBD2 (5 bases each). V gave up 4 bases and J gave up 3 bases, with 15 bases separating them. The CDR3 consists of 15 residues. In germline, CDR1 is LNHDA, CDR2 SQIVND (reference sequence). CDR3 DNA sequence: TGTGCCAGTAGTACCTCCAGAGGGGTAAAAGAGACCCAGTACTTC. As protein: CASSTSRGVKETQYF.

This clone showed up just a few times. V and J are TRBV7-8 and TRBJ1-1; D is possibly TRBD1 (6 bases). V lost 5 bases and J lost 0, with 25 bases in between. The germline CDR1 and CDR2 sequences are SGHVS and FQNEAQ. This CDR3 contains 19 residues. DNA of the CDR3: TGTGCCAGCAGCCACGGGCCTGCTCTGGACAGCCGATTGAACACTGAAGCTTTCTTT. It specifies CASSHGPALDSRLNTEAFF.

The CDR3 sequence: CASSLADQISYEQYF. The CDR3 DNA reads TGTGCCAGCAGCTTAGCGGATCAGATCTCCTACGAGCAGTACTTC. The gene calls are TRBV7-8 and TRBJ2-7; D not resolved. The germline V gene has CDR1 SGHVS and CDR2 FQNEAQ. CDR3 length: 15 amino acids. Trimming removed 0 bases at V and 0 bases at J, with 9 bases between.

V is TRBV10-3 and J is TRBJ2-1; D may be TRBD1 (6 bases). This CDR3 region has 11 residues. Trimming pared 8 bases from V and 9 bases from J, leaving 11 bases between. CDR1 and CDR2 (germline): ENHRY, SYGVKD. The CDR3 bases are TGTGCCATCGGTGGGGGCGTTGAGCAGTTCTTC. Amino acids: CAIGGGVEQFF.

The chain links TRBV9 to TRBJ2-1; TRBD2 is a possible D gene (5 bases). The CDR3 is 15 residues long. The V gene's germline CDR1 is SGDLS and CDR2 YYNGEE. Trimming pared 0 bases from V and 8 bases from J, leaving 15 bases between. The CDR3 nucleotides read TGTGCCAGCAGCGTAGGTGCTAGTGAGGGCCATGAGCAGTTCTTC. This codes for CASSVGASEGHEQFF.

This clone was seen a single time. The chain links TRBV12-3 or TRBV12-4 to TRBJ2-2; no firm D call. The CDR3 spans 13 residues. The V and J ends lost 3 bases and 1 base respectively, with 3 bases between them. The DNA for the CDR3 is TGTGCCAGCAGTTTGCGGAACACCGGGGAGCTGTTTTTT. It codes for CASSLRNTGELFF.

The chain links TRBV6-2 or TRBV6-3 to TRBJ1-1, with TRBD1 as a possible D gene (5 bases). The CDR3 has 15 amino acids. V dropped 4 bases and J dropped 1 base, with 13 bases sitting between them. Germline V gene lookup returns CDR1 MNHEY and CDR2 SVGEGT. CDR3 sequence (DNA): TGTGCCAGCAGTTGGGGGAGGGACTCGAACACTGAAGCTTTCTTT. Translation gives CASSWGRDSNTEAFF.

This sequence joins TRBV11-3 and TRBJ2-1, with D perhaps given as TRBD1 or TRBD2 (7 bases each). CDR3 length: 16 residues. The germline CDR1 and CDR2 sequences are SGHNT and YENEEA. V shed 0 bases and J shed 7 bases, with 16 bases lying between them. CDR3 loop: CASSLDGRGGENEQFF. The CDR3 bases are TGTGCCAGCAGCTTAGATGGCAGGGGGGGAGAGAATGAGCAGTTCTTC.

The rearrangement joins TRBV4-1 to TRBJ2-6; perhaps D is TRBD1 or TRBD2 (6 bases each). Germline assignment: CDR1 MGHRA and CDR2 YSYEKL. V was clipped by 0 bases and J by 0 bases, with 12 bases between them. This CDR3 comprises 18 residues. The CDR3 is CASSQEGGPSSGANVLTF. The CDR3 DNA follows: TGCGCCAGCAGCCAAGAGGGGGGCCCAAGCTCTGGGGCCAACGTCCTGACTTTC.

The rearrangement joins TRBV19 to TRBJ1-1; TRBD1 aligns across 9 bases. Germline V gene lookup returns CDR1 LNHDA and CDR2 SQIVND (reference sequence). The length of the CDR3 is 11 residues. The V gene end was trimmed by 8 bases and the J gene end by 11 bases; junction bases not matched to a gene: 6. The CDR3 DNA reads TGTGCCAGTGGACAGGGGAGCTATGCTTTCTTT. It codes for CASGQGSYAFF.

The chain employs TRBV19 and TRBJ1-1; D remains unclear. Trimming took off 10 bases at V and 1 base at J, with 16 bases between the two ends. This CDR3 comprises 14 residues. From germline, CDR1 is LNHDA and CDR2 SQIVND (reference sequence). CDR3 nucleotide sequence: TGTGCCACCATAGTAGGTACAGAGAACACTGAAGCTTTCTTT. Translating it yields CATIVGTENTEAFF.

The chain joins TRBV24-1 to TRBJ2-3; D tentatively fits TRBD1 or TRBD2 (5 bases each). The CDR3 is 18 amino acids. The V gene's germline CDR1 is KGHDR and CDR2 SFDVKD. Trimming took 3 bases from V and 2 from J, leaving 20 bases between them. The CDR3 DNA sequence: TGTGCCACCAGTGATCCTCAAATCCGGGACGCCAACACAGATACGCAGTATTTT. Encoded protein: CATSDPQIRDANTDTQYF.